Following are 20 T cell receptor beta chains from one sample sequenced in a study of T-cell memory formation after mild COVID-19. MiXCR, applied by TCRdb to the 5' RACE reads, yields one record per CDR3 protein. The table has around 530,000 distinct CDR3 sequences, roughly a fifth seen once; the top ten hold approximately 8%. The sample consisted of PBMCs or a T cell subset sorted from them (not recorded which). The receptors come from an adult woman who had mild COVID-19 (a few samples of this study predate the infection). Cell type and time point are not known.

In this sample, this clonotype turned up a few times. This rearrangement joins TRBV24-1 to TRBJ2-2; D tentatively fits TRBD1 or TRBD2 (5 bases each). The germline V and J ends were trimmed by 4 bases and 5 bases, with 22 bases remaining between them. Germline-derived CDR1 and CDR2 are KGHDR and SFDVKD. The CDR3 runs 18 residues. CDR3 sequence (DNA): TGTGCCACCAGTGACGTTATGGGTCGGGACGGTAAAACCGGGGAGCTGTTTTTT. Translated, it gives CATSDVMGRDGKTGELFF.

This rearrangement joins TRBV12-3 or TRBV12-4 to TRBJ2-4, with D possibly being TRBD2 (6 bases). Trimming shortened V by 4 bases and J by 6 bases, and 22 bases separated the two germline ends. The CDR3 is 17 residues long. The CDR3, as DNA: TGTGCCAGCAGTTACCTTTTTGGGGGGTCGCCGATAAACATTCAGTACTTC. Translated, it gives CASSYLFGGSPINIQYF.

The chain is built from TRBV3-1 and TRBJ1-1, with 10 nucleotides matching TRBD1. CDR3 size: 13 residues. V lost 4 bases and J lost 7; bases outside the gene matches: 3. Germline loops: CDR1 LGHDT, CDR2 YNNKEL (reference sequence). The CDR3 nucleotides are TGTGCCAGCAGCCGACAGGGGGCTCTTGAAGCTTTCTTT. This translates into CASSRQGALEAFF.

The table lists this clonotype with a few counts. The V call is TRBV6-5, the J call TRBJ2-2; D possibly corresponds to TRBD2 (6 bases). Germline loops: CDR1 MNHEY, CDR2 SVGAGI. The CDR3 totals 17 residues. Deletions cut 6 bases from V and 2 bases from J, with 19 bases between. The CDR3 DNA follows: TGTGCCAGCAGACATGAGAGCGGGTGGGCCAACACCGGGGAGCTGTTTTTT. It yields the protein CASRHESGWANTGELFF.

There are a few counts of this clonotype. V usage is TRBV6-5 and J usage is TRBJ1-2, with 9 bases aligning to TRBD1. Germline V gives CDR1 MNHEY, CDR2 SVGAGI. The length of the CDR3 is 13 residues. Trimming at V came to 8 bases and at J to 6 bases, leaving 7 bases not matched to a gene. The CDR3 DNA reads TGTGCCAGCTCCATGGACAGGGGACATGGCTACACCTTC. This codes for CASSMDRGHGYTF.

This clonotype was seen a handful of times. This rearrangement joins TRBV20-1 to TRBJ2-7; perhaps TRBD1 as D (6 bases). Germline V lookup: CDR1 DFQATT, CDR2 SNEGSKA (reference sequence). The CDR3 has 14 amino acids. V gave up 3 bases and J gave up 1 base, with 13 bases separating them. CDR3 nucleotides: TGCAGTGCTAGCCTGGACAGCATTTCCTACGAGCAGTACTTC. Translating gives CSASLDSISYEQYF.

The gene calls are TRBV12-3 or TRBV12-4 and TRBJ1-1; 9 bases match TRBD1. Trimming at V came to 6 bases and at J to 1 base, leaving 6 bases not matched to a gene. The CDR3 is 15 residues long. Here the CDR3 DNA reads TGTGCCAGCAGCGCCCTGGGACAGGGGAACACTGAAGCTTTCTTT. This gives the protein CASSALGQGNTEAFF.

This chain joins TRBV18 and TRBJ2-7; 10 bases map to TRBD1. The V gene end was trimmed by 3 bases and the J gene end by 6 bases; junction bases not matched to a gene: 8. Germline lookup yields CDR1 KGHSH and CDR2 LQKENI. The CDR3 runs 15 residues. For the CDR3, the DNA is TGTGCCAGCTCACCTGTGACAGGGGGCAGCTCCGAGCAGTACTTC. Translation: CASSPVTGGSSEQYF.

The gene calls are TRBV7-3 and TRBJ2-2; no clear D gene. The germline V gene has CDR1 SGHTA and CDR2 FQGTGA. Between the trimmed V and J ends, which lost 1 base and 7 bases, there was a span of 10 bases. The CDR3 runs to 14 residues. The CDR3 DNA is TGTGCCAGCAGCTTAAGGCCGGGTATCGGGGAGCTGTTTTTT. Amino acid sequence: CASSLRPGIGELFF.

The chain uses TRBV5-5 and TRBJ2-5; D tentatively fits TRBD1 or TRBD2 (5 bases each). The CDR3 runs 15 residues. Germline CDR1 is SGHKS and CDR2 is YYEKEE (reference sequence). V was clipped by 2 bases and J by 6 bases, with 17 bases between them. CDR3 sequence (DNA): TGTGCCAGCAGCTTACGGGACCCCAGAGGACAGACCCAGTACTTC. It is translated as CASSLRDPRGQTQYF.

This clonotype was counted only a few times. V is TRBV10-3 and J is TRBJ1-1, with TRBD1 matching 7 bases. This CDR3 spans 17 amino acids. Germline V gives CDR1 ENHRY, CDR2 SYGVKD. The V gene end was trimmed by 3 bases and the J gene end by 1 base; junction bases not matched to a gene: 11. CDR3 DNA sequence: TGTGCCATCAGTGATCCGGGACAGAGCACAAGGAACACTGAAGCTTTCTTT. Residues: CAISDPGQSTRNTEAFF.

The gene calls are TRBV6-5 and TRBJ1-1, with D perhaps matching TRBD1 (6 bases). Per the germline V gene, CDR1 is MNHEY and CDR2 is SVGAGI. V lost 9 bases and J lost 6, with 20 bases in between. The CDR3 loop spans 14 amino acids. The CDR3 coding sequence is TGTGCCAGTTTGGGCAGGGGCTTCTCGTCTGAAGCTTTCTTT. This encodes CASLGRGFSSEAFF.

This chain joins TRBV19 and TRBJ2-7, with D possibly being TRBD1 (5 bases). The germline V and J ends were trimmed by 3 bases and 0 bases, with 12 bases remaining between them. The CDR3 has 15 residues. CDR1 is LNHDA and CDR2 is SQIVND in the germline V gene (reference sequence). The CDR3 nucleotides read TGTGCCAGTAGTATCGCAGGGCCGAACTCCTACGAGCAGTACTTC. Its translation: CASSIAGPNSYEQYF.

The chain couples TRBV7-9 to TRBJ2-7, with unresolved D. Germline V gene data show CDR1 as SEHNR and CDR2 as FQNEAQ (reference sequence). The CDR3 is 16 amino acids. V lost 7 bases and J 1 base, leaving 20 bases between the germline ends. The chain's CDR3 is CASNPSSASPSYEQYF. In nucleotides, the CDR3 is TGTGCCAGCAACCCATCCTCAGCATCCCCTTCCTACGAGCAGTACTTC.

The chain is built from TRBV19 and TRBJ1-2; TRBD1 is a possible D gene (5 bases). The CDR3 is 13 residues long. In germline, CDR1 is LNHDA, CDR2 SQIVND (reference sequence). Trimming pared 0 bases from V and 8 bases from J, leaving 10 bases between. The CDR3 DNA reads TGTGCCAGTAGTATAGACGGGACGTGGGGCTACACCTTC. Residues: CASSIDGTWGYTF.

J is TRBJ2-7 and V is TRBV19, with D hard to call. The CDR3 covers 15 residues. V dropped 1 base and J dropped 3 bases, with 13 bases sitting between them. From germline, CDR1 is LNHDA and CDR2 SQIVND (reference sequence). This CDR3 is CASSIAGDPVYEQYF. The DNA for the CDR3 is TGTGCCAGTAGTATAGCCGGAGACCCAGTCTACGAGCAGTACTTC.

This clonotype was found a few times. This chain connects TRBV7-3 to TRBJ2-1; TRBD2 aligns across 11 bases. Trimming at V came to 4 bases and at J to 4 bases, leaving 6 bases not matched to a gene. From germline, CDR1 is SGHTA and CDR2 FQGTGA. There are 16 residues in the CDR3. The CDR3 DNA is TGTGCCAGCAGCTACACTAGCGGGGGCTCATACAATGAGCAGTTCTTC. This codes for CASSYTSGGSYNEQFF.

This clonotype came up a few times. The chain uses TRBV29-1 and TRBJ2-7; no reliable D call. The germline V gene has CDR1 SQVTM and CDR2 ANQGSEA. The CDR3 has 14 amino acids. Deletions cut 0 bases from V and 3 bases from J, with 12 bases between. DNA for the CDR3: TGCAGCGTTGAAGAGGAAACAGATAACTACGAGCAGTACTTC. Encoded protein: CSVEEETDNYEQYF.

The V and J genes are TRBV30 and TRBJ2-5, with D uncertain. Between the trimmed V and J ends, which lost 3 bases and 6 bases, there was a span of 11 bases. The CDR3 extends over 12 amino acids. Germline V gene sequence: CDR1 GTSNPN, CDR2 SVGIG (reference sequence). The CDR3 DNA reads as TGTGCCTGGAGCCAGAATCGAAAGACCCAGTACTTC. This sequence encodes CAWSQNRKTQYF.

This clonotype was seen only a few times. The chain couples TRBV12-3 or TRBV12-4 to TRBJ2-5; a possible D gene is TRBD2 (5 bases). Trimming stripped 7 bases from V and 2 bases from J, with 17 bases between. CDR3 size: 15 residues. DNA of the CDR3: TGTGCCAGCACCCGACGCTTCGAGGGACAAGAGACCCAGTACTTC. The encoded protein is CASTRRFEGQETQYF.